Listed below are T cell receptor beta chains from one sample, sequenced in a study of T cells in Graves' hyperthyroidism and ophthalmopathy. TCRdb redid the calling of the multiplex PCR reads with MiXCR, one entry per CDR3 protein. The sample lists 90,000 to 120,000 distinct CDR3 sequences; about 15% were seen once. The material sequenced was blood. Receptors originate from a woman in her 50s with Graves' hyperthyroidism. Both conserved end residues are part of each CDR3. The D gene is left open where the match is weak. Clone size is given as once, few, many, or a class for an expanded clone.

V	size	J	D	DNA	CDR3
TRBV6-4	many	TRBJ1-2	.	TGTGCCAGCAGTGATGAGGAGTCCGATGGCTACACCTTC	CASSDEESDGYTF
TRBV3-1	many	TRBJ2-5	.	TGTGCCAGCAGCCAAGTCCTAGCTGAGACCCAGTACTTC	CASSQVLAETQYF
TRBV11-2	many	TRBJ2-3	TRBD2	TGTGCCAGCAGCTTAACAACCATAGCGGGAAGCCCCTTGGGGACAGATACGCAGTATTTT	CASSLTTIAGSPLGTDTQYF
TRBV6-5	many	TRBJ2-5	TRBD2	TGTGCCAGCAGTTACACTAGCGGGAGAGTGACCCAGTACTTC	CASSYTSGRVTQYF
TRBV4-2	many	TRBJ2-1	TRBD2	TGTGCCAGCAGCCAAGAACTGACTAGCGGGATATTCGATGAGCAGTTCTTC	CASSQELTSGIFDEQFF
TRBV3-1	many	TRBJ2-1	TRBD2	TGTGCCAGCAGCGGGACTAGCGGGAGCAGCGAGCAGTTCTTC	CASSGTSGSSEQFF
TRBV20-1	many	TRBJ2-3	TRBD2	TGCAGTGCCCCCCCCGGCGGGAGGGCCGGTGATACGCAGTATTTT	CSAPPGGRAGDTQYF
TRBV20-1	many	TRBJ2-1	TRBD2	TGCAGTGCCAGTTGGGGGGGTGATGTGTTCTTC	CSASWGGDVFF
TRBV4-1	many	TRBJ2-1	.	TGCGCCAGCAGCCAAGCCCAAGTTGGGGGGGCGGGTAATGAGCAGTTCTTC	CASSQAQVGGAGNEQFF
TRBV12-3/TRBV12-4	many	TRBJ1-2	TRBD1	TGTGCCAGCAGTCGGACAGGGGCGGGCTATGGCTACACCTTC	CASSRTGAGYGYTF
TRBV14	many	TRBJ1-1	.	TGTGCCAGCAGCCTGAGGACGGGCGTCGGTATGTATGAAGCTTTCTTT	CASSLRTGVGMYEAFF